This T cell receptor (beta chain) was captured by sequencing in a study of long-term antiretroviral therapy in people with HIV. Germline-derived CDR1 and CDR2 are MNHEY and SMNVEV (reference sequence). Trimming shortened V by 2 bases and J by 2 bases, and 16 bases separated the two germline ends. The CDR3 spans 16 residues. The assay used was immunoSEQ (version v3.0), run at survey level. Sequencing was performed with immunoSEQ multiplex PCR; in TCRdb, only in-frame clones are kept and a portion is missing. The sample includes tens of thousands of clones, 84% seen only once; the top ten take about a fifth. This clone was seen only once.

The V call is TRBV27, the J call TRBJ2-7; D gene ambiguous. Here the sequenced sample was unsorted PBMCs, taken 0.1 years before starting antiretroviral therapy. The clonotype comes from a young man with HIV. Here the CDR3 DNA reads TGTGCCAGCAGTTTAACCGTTTCCCCTCGACCCTACGAGCAGTACTTC. Its protein is CASSLTVSPRPYEQYF.